Each of the 23 T cell receptor beta chains below was sequenced from the same sample in a study of blood T cells in healthy people across ages. With a J-beta primer mix and a sample-barcoded 5' primer, a second PCR ran 7 to 11 cycles. TCRdb itself ran the 5' RACE reads through MiXCR, one entry per CDR3 protein. The data show 850,000 to 950,000 distinct CDR3 sequences, 29% seen once. The sequenced sample was blood. These receptors originate from a woman at least 80 years old in good health.

This clonotype came up a few times. J is TRBJ1-1 and V is TRBV21-1; TRBD1 is the table's D call, not checked against the DNA. TRBV21-1 is annotated as a pseudogene. This CDR3 region has 16 residues. CDR3 sequence: CASSSTGGGMNTEAFF. The CDR3 nucleotides read TGTGCCAGCAGCTCTACAGGGGGTGGGATGAACACTGAAGCTTTCTTT.

Turning to this clonotype: A read error may explain this, as a much larger clone is one base away. This chain joins TRBV10-1 and TRBJ2-3; maybe TRBD1 (5 bases). The CDR3 length is 15 residues. CDR1 is WNHNN, CDR2 SYGVQD, per germline (reference sequence). CDR3 DNA sequence: TGCGCCAGTGCACCTGGGGCTTCCGGCACAGATACGCGGTATTTT. Translated, it gives CASAPGASGTDTRYF.

This clonotype came up many times. The CDR3: CSVADRLDEQFF. The CDR3 DNA follows: TGCAGCGTCGCTGACAGGTTAGATGAGCAGTTCTTC. The rearrangement uses TRBV29-1 and TRBJ2-1; perhaps TRBD1 as D (6 bases). Trimming removed 6 bases from V and 8 bases from J, with 14 bases in between. The length of the CDR3 is 12 residues. Germline loops: CDR1 SQVTM, CDR2 ANQGSEA.

This clonotype was seen repeatedly, ten times or more. This sequence joins TRBV7-9 and TRBJ2-7; TRBD1 is a possible D gene (5 bases). This CDR3 is built from 18 residues. The V and J ends lost 0 bases and 2 bases respectively, with 20 bases between them. Looked up from germline, CDR1 is SEHNR and CDR2 is FQNEAQ (reference sequence). For the CDR3, the DNA is TGTGCCAGCAGCTTAGCGCTATCCAGTGGGGCTAGGGCCTACGAGCAGTACTTC. Its translation: CASSLALSSGARAYEQYF.

The CDR3 loop is CASSLATAAGGYTF. The DNA for the CDR3 is TGCGCCAGCAGCTTGGCCACAGCAGCCGGAGGCTACACCTTC. The chain employs TRBV5-1 and TRBJ1-2; D is unclear. The germline V gene has CDR1 SGHRS and CDR2 YFSETQ. Trimming removed 0 bases from V and 8 bases from J, with 14 bases in between. The CDR3 consists of 14 residues.

V gene TRBV28 combines with J gene TRBJ1-1; 9 nucleotides align to TRBD1. Germline V gene lookup returns CDR1 MDHEN and CDR2 SYDVKM. The CDR3 runs to 14 residues. After removal of 6 bases from V and 4 bases from J, the junction contained 6 bases not matched to a gene. The CDR3 protein is CASRKTGGTTEAFF. The CDR3 nucleotides read TGTGCCAGCAGAAAAACAGGGGGCACCACTGAAGCTTTCTTT.

J is TRBJ1-2 and V is TRBV20-1; the D gene is possibly TRBD1 (5 bases). The germline gives CDR1 DFQATT, CDR2 SNEGSKA (reference sequence). V lost 8 bases and J 3 bases, leaving 13 bases between the germline ends. This CDR3 is 12 amino acids long. The CDR3, as DNA: TGCAGTTTTCTCGGGGCAGACTATGGCTACACCTTC. It encodes CSFLGADYGYTF.

V and J are TRBV12-3 or TRBV12-4 and TRBJ1-6, with D uncertain. This CDR3 region has 15 residues. Trimming took 6 bases from V and 2 from J, leaving 11 bases between them. This chain's CDR3 is CASRVPGAYNSPLHF. In nucleotides, the CDR3 is TGTGCCAGCAGAGTACCCGGGGCCTATAATTCACCCCTCCACTTT.

This clonotype was detected ten times or more. The J gene is TRBJ2-1, the V gene TRBV29-1, with D perhaps assigned TRBD1 or TRBD2 (5 bases each). From germline, CDR1 is SQVTM and CDR2 ANQGSEA. Trimming cost V 6 bases and J 1 base, with 16 bases left between them. CDR3 size: 15 residues. Here the CDR3 DNA reads TGCAGCGTGGGGGAAGGGGCAGGGTCCTACAATGAGCAGTTCTTC. Translation gives CSVGEGAGSYNEQFF.

The table lists this clonotype with a few counts. CDR3 loop: CASSLVVGLAGDEQFF. The CDR3 coding sequence is TGTGCCAGCAGCTTGGTTGTAGGACTAGCGGGGGATGAGCAGTTCTTC. V and J are TRBV11-3 and TRBJ2-1, with TRBD2 identical over 13 bases. V shed 3 bases and J 8 bases; nucleotides not matched to a gene: 7. Looked up from germline, CDR1 is SGHNT and CDR2 is YENEEA. The length of the CDR3 is 16 residues.

In this sample, this clonotype turned up a few times. Being one base from a much bigger clone, this may be a read error. Here the CDR3 reads CASSYSRTGFVGDNEQYF. The CDR3 DNA is TGTGCCAGCAGTTACTCTCGAACAGGGTTTGTGGGGGACAATGAGCAGTACTTC. J is TRBJ2-7 and V is TRBV6-2 or TRBV6-3; maybe TRBD1 (6 bases). CDR3 size: 18 residues. V was clipped by 0 bases and J by 7 bases, with 25 bases between them. Germline CDR1 MNHEY, CDR2 SVGEGT.

The chain employs TRBV18 and TRBJ2-4, with 12 bases that match TRBD1. V was pared by 8 bases and J by 2 bases, with 16 bases of the junction left unmatched. Germline assignment: CDR1 KGHSH and CDR2 LQKENI. This CDR3 contains 19 residues. In DNA, the CDR3 is TGTGCCAGCGAAGACCCGGGACAGGGGGCCGTGAGGACCAAAAACATTCAGTACTTC. Protein sequence: CASEDPGQGAVRTKNIQYF.

This clonotype showed up just a few times. V gene TRBV5-6 combines with J gene TRBJ1-4; D ambiguous. CDR3 length equals 14 residues. CDR1 is SGHDT, CDR2 YYEEEE, per germline. Deletions cut 0 bases from V and 4 bases from J, with 7 bases between. The CDR3 is CASSLGGYNEKLFF. DNA for the CDR3: TGTGCCAGCAGCTTGGGCGGGTATAATGAAAAACTGTTTTTT. The full variable domain, its missing parts supplied by reference TRBV5-6 and TRBJ1-4, is DAGVTQSPTHLIKTRGQQVTLRCSPKSGHDTVSWYQQALGQGPQFIFQYYEEEERQRGNFPDRFSGHQFPNYSSELNVNALLLGDSALYLCASSLGGYNEKLFFGSGTQLSVL.

This chain uses TRBV6-1 with TRBJ2-4, with 11 bases fitting TRBD2. There are 18 residues in the CDR3. Trimming at V came to 2 bases and at J to 0 bases, leaving 6 bases not matched to a gene. Germline CDR1 and CDR2: MNHNS and SASEGT. CDR3 sequence reads: CASSELASGGLAKNIQYF. The CDR3 DNA reads as TGTGCCAGCAGTGAACTAGCTAGCGGGGGGCTAGCCAAAAACATTCAGTACTTC.

The sample holds a few counts of this clonotype. The gene calls are TRBV5-1 and TRBJ1-2, with D possibly being TRBD1 (6 bases). Trimming took off 0 bases at V and 8 bases at J, with 14 bases between the two ends. This CDR3 contains 14 residues. The V gene's germline CDR1 is SGHRS and CDR2 YFSETQ. The CDR3 DNA reads as TGCGCCAGCAGCTTGGATGCCAGGGACAACGGCTACACCTTC. Translation gives CASSLDARDNGYTF.

About this clonotype itself: The junction differs from germline at one of its ends, possibly a read error. The chain recombines TRBV3-1 with TRBJ2-7; D is ambiguous. The length of the CDR3 is 12 residues. CDR1 is LGHDT, CDR2 YNNKEL, per germline (reference sequence). CDR3 DNA: TGTGGCAGCAGCCAGGAGTCCCTAAAGCAGTACTTC. Translating it yields CGSSQESLKQYF.

This clonotype was seen only a few times. The chain has TRBV30 and TRBJ1-5; 11 nucleotides agree with TRBD1. With V trimmed by 1 base and J by 7 bases, 6 bases remained unmatched. CDR3 size: 15 residues. Germline CDR1 and CDR2: GTSNPN and SVGIG (reference sequence). The CDR3 reads CAWSEGTGGVQPQHF. The CDR3 DNA follows: TGTGCCTGGAGTGAGGGGACAGGGGGTGTGCAGCCCCAGCATTTT.

This clonotype showed up many times. V is TRBV5-1 and J is TRBJ1-5; D not certain. CDR1 and CDR2 from the germline V gene are SGHRS and YFSETQ. Trimming took off 0 bases at V and 5 bases at J, with 12 bases between the two ends. The CDR3 has 15 residues. The CDR3: CASSLDGRRYQPQHF. The DNA of the CDR3 is TGCGCCAGCAGCTTGGATGGCAGGAGATATCAGCCCCAGCATTTT.

In regard to this clonotype: A much larger clone differs from this one at a single base, so this may be a read error. The genes are TRBV2 and TRBJ2-3; the match to TRBD1 covers 9 bases. Germline lookup yields CDR1 SNHLY and CDR2 FYNNEI. This CDR3 contains 16 residues. The CDR3 spells CASSQERDRAGDAQYF. The CDR3 region has the DNA TGTGCCAGCAGTCAGGAACGGGACAGGGCGGGAGATGCGCAGTATTTT.

This clonotype was detected many times. The V gene is TRBV12-3 or TRBV12-4, the J gene TRBJ1-2, with D perhaps matching TRBD1 (5 bases). With 2 bases removed from V and 4 bases from J, the gap between germline ends came to 11 bases. The CDR3 consists of 14 residues. The CDR3 spells CASSLKGSGYGYTF. The DNA of the CDR3 is TGTGCCAGCAGTTTAAAGGGGAGCGGCTATGGCTACACCTTC.

This clonotype was observed at least ten times. The V call is TRBV20-1, the J call TRBJ2-1, with a possible D match to TRBD2 (7 bases). The V gene's germline CDR1 is DFQATT and CDR2 SNEGSKA (reference sequence). The CDR3 is 15 amino acids. V lost 0 bases and J 2 bases, leaving 11 bases between the germline ends. The CDR3 here is CSARDRRGPYNEQFF. The CDR3 DNA sequence: TGCAGTGCTAGAGATAGGCGGGGGCCCTACAATGAGCAGTTCTTC.

With regard to this clonotype: Being one base from a much bigger clone, this may be a read error. The chain joins TRBV7-2 to TRBJ1-2; no clear D gene. Germline V gene sequence: CDR1 SGHTA, CDR2 FQGNSA. The CDR3 consists of 12 residues. V dropped 5 bases and J dropped 8 bases, with 12 bases sitting between them. CDR3 protein: CASSIDPGGYTF. The CDR3 DNA sequence: TGTGCCAGCAGCATAGATCCGGGGGGCTACACCTTC.

In its sample, this clonotype was seen a few times. The rearrangement links TRBV14 to TRBJ1-4; D is unclear. This CDR3 is built from 14 residues. V shed 3 bases and J shed 4 bases, with 9 bases lying between them. Germline CDR1 reads SGHDN; CDR2 reads FVKESK. DNA of the CDR3: TGTGCCAGCAGCCACGGATGGAGTAATGAAAAACTGTTTTTT. Amino acid sequence: CASSHGWSNEKLFF.